These 14 T cell receptor beta chains were sequenced from one sample in a study of T cells in Graves' hyperthyroidism and ophthalmopathy (dated by TCRdb to the late 2010s). The protocol used for the library was multiplex PCR. Sequenced on an Illumina HiSeq 2000. TCR beta CDR3 regions were amplified from RNA transcripts. The TCR CDR3 was subjected to a first round of RT-PCR using the HTBI primer set and the Qiagen OneStep RT-PCR kit. TCRdb ran its own pipeline on the public reads, namely fastp trimming at Q25 and MiXCR clone calling, and kept in-frame beta chains. Merged by CDR3 protein, the rows form single entries marked with the most common genes and DNA. This sample gives 350,000 to 500,000 distinct CDR3 sequences in total; roughly 13% of them show up just once. 5% to 6.5% of the sample is in the top ten clones. The material sequenced was blood. These receptor sequences come from a woman under 30 with Graves' hyperthyroidism.

This clonotype came up many times. The chain recombines TRBV2 with TRBJ2-1; perhaps TRBD1 as D (6 bases). CDR3 length: 13 amino acids. V lost 1 base and J 10 bases, leaving 11 bases between the germline ends. Germline V lookup: CDR1 SNHLY, CDR2 FYNNEI. The chain's CDR3 is CASSEGTATEQFF. The DNA for the CDR3 is TGTGCCAGCAGTGAAGGGACAGCCACCGAGCAGTTCTTC.

This clonotype was counted many times. The chain joins TRBV28 to TRBJ2-1, with unresolved D. The length of the CDR3 is 12 residues. V lost 5 bases and J lost 10, with 12 bases in between. Looked up from germline, CDR1 is MDHEN and CDR2 is SYDVKM. The CDR3 protein is CASSVHGGEQFF. The CDR3 region has the DNA TGTGCCAGCAGTGTACACGGCGGAGAGCAGTTCTTC.

This clonotype came up many times. The genes are TRBV5-4 and TRBJ2-1; a weak D match, TRBD2 (7 bases). V was clipped by 4 bases and J by 13 bases, with 21 bases between them. Germline V gene data show CDR1 as SGHNT and CDR2 as YYREEE (reference sequence). The CDR3 loop spans 14 amino acids. The CDR3 region is CASSTPGLGGVQFF. The CDR3 coding sequence is TGTGCCAGCAGCACCCCGGGGCTAGGGGGGGTCCAGTTCTTC. The variable domain in full, completed from reference TRBV5-4 and TRBJ2-1, reads ETGVTQSPTHLIKTRGQQVTLRCSSQSGHNTVSWYQQALGQGPQFIFQYYREEENGRGNFPPRFSGLQFPNYSSELNVNALELDDSALYLCASSTPGLGGVQFFGPGTRLTVL.

This clonotype was observed a handful of times. This chain connects TRBV9 to TRBJ2-3, with unresolved D. CDR3 length equals 16 residues. Germline V gene lookup returns CDR1 SGDLS and CDR2 YYNGEE. The V and J ends lost 0 bases and 3 bases respectively, with 14 bases between them. The CDR3 loop is CASSVVGKLGTDTQYF. For the CDR3, the DNA is TGTGCCAGCAGCGTAGTAGGGAAGTTAGGAACAGATACGCAGTATTTT.

In this sample, this clonotype turned up a few times. The chain uses TRBV27 and TRBJ2-7; D remains unclear. V shed 0 bases and J shed 0 bases, with 9 bases lying between them. Germline CDR1 and CDR2: MNHEY and SMNVEV (reference sequence). CDR3 size: 15 residues. CDR3 loop: CASSLSPAGSYEQYF. CDR3 coding DNA: TGTGCCAGCAGTTTATCCCCCGCAGGCTCCTACGAGCAGTACTTC.

This clonotype came up many times. This chain uses TRBV28 with TRBJ2-5, with TRBD2 matching 7 bases. The CDR3 contains 15 residues. Germline-derived CDR1 and CDR2 are MDHEN and SYDVKM. J gave up 1 base and V 3 bases, and 5 bases lay outside the gene matches. The CDR3 DNA is TGTGCCAGCAGTTTTGGAGCGGGGAGCCAAGAGACCCAGTACTTC. The encoded protein is CASSFGAGSQETQYF.

This clonotype showed up many times. V usage is TRBV20-1 and J usage is TRBJ2-3; 7 bases line up with TRBD2. CDR1 and CDR2 from the germline V gene are DFQATT and SNEGSKA (reference sequence). The CDR3 spans 15 residues. V gave up 5 bases and J gave up 2 bases; unmatched junction bases: 10. Written as DNA, the CDR3 is TGCAGTGCTCGTAGGGCTAGCGGAAACACAGATACGCAGTATTTT. This translates into CSARRASGNTDTQYF.

The CDR3 sequence: CAGTPQFSGANVLTF. DNA of the CDR3: TGTGCCGGCACCCCACAGTTCTCTGGGGCCAACGTCCTGACTTTC. The chain couples TRBV28 to TRBJ2-6; unclear D gene. Trimming took 11 bases from V and 0 from J, leaving 14 bases between them. This CDR3 is built from 15 residues. Per germline, CDR1 MDHEN and CDR2 SYDVKM.

This clonotype was recorded at least ten times. The chain uses TRBV20-1 and TRBJ1-3; the D gene is possibly TRBD1 (6 bases). With 2 bases removed from V and 8 bases from J, the gap between germline ends came to 16 bases. The CDR3 loop spans 14 amino acids. Germline V gene sequence: CDR1 DFQATT, CDR2 SNEGSKA (reference sequence). Written as DNA, the CDR3 is TGCAGTGCTAGACGCGCACAGGGTATGGACACCATATATTTT. Encoded protein: CSARRAQGMDTIYF.

This clonotype has just a few counts. The chain combines TRBV6-1 with TRBJ2-2; D may correspond to TRBD1 or TRBD2 (5 bases each). CDR3 length: 14 amino acids. The germline V and J ends were trimmed by 4 bases and 5 bases, with 11 bases remaining between them. Per the germline V gene, CDR1 is MNHNS and CDR2 is SASEGT. The CDR3 DNA reads TGTGCCAGCAGTGTGGTTGGGACGACCGGGGAGCTGTTTTTT. Translating it yields CASSVVGTTGELFF.

This clonotype has ten or more counts. The rearrangement links TRBV12-3 or TRBV12-4 to TRBJ1-3; possible D gene TRBD1, 5 bases. The CDR3 is 13 amino acids. With 11 bases removed from V and 0 bases from J, the gap between germline ends came to 11 bases. CDR3 amino acids: CAGRGDSGNTIYF. In nucleotides, the CDR3 is TGTGCCGGTCGGGGGGACTCTGGAAACACCATATATTTT.

This clonotype has at least ten counts. The chain couples TRBV6-1 to TRBJ2-7; tentative D call: TRBD1 (6 bases). The CDR3 runs 14 residues. Trimming took 2 bases from V and 7 from J, leaving 15 bases between them. CDR1 and CDR2 (germline): MNHNS, SASEGT. CDR3 residues: CASSEPGVLGEQYF. CDR3 bases: TGTGCCAGCAGTGAACCAGGGGTGCTAGGGGAGCAGTACTTC.

This clonotype was counted many times. The V and J genes are TRBV7-3 and TRBJ2-1; D remains ambiguous. Trimming shortened V by 3 bases and J by 7 bases, and 10 bases separated the two germline ends. This CDR3 contains 13 residues. Germline-derived CDR1 and CDR2 are SGHTA and FQGTGA. The CDR3 here is CASSFGQRNEQFF. CDR3 DNA: TGTGCCAGCAGCTTTGGGCAGAGGAATGAGCAGTTCTTC. The entire variable domain, with the rest obtained from reference TRBV7-3 and TRBJ2-1, is as follows: GAGVSQTPSNKVTEKGKYVELRCDPISGHTALYWYRQSLGQGPEFLIYFQGTGAADDSGLPNDRFFAVRPEGSVSTLKIQRTERGDSAVYLCASSFGQRNEQFFGPGTRLTVL.

This clonotype was seen only once. Possible read error: a much larger clone is one base away. V and J are TRBV12-3 or TRBV12-4 and TRBJ2-1; perhaps TRBD2 as D (6 bases). This CDR3 has 14 amino acids. Trimming shortened V by 10 bases and J by 4 bases, and 17 bases separated the two germline ends. DNA for the CDR3: TGTGCCAACAGCCCGGGACTGACGTACAATGAGCAGTTCTTC. Protein product: CANSPGLTYNEQFF.